Below, 12 T cell receptor beta chains from the same sample are listed, as sequenced in a study of a mutant IDH1 vaccine in newly diagnosed glioma. Antigen specificity for these receptors is unknown. Clones were sequenced by immunoSEQ multiplex PCR, and TCRdb holds only the in-frame ones, with some missing. The repertoire holds under 150,000 clones, roughly 90% seen once, with 0.61% in the top ten. The time point was: week 11, during vaccination. Doses consisted of 300 ug of mutant IDH1 20-mer peptide each, paired with topical imiquimod. The sequencing here drew on PBMCs, taken from a glioma patient whose treatment included an IDH1 peptide vaccine. These receptors all come from a woman aged 50 to 60 with glioma.

The chain uses TRBV9 and TRBJ2-1; 9 bases are shared with TRBD2. In germline, CDR1 is SGDLS, CDR2 YYNGEE. The V gene end was trimmed by 2 bases and the J gene end by 4 bases; junction bases not matched to a gene: 4. CDR3 length: 15 amino acids. This CDR3 reads CASSVFAGGYNEQFF. DNA of the CDR3: TGTGCCAGCAGCGTCTTTGCGGGAGGGTACAATGAGCAGTTCTTC.

The chain links TRBV6-5 to TRBJ2-3; perhaps TRBD2 as D (5 bases). The V and J ends lost 6 bases and 4 bases respectively, with 14 bases between them. Germline CDR1 and CDR2: MNHEY and SVGAGI. The CDR3 contains 14 residues. CDR3 in DNA: TGTGCCAGCAGCCCTTACTGGGGAGCAGATACGCAGTATTTT. Its protein is CASSPYWGADTQYF.

The genes are TRBV19 and TRBJ2-7; D possibly uses TRBD1 or TRBD2 (5 bases each). Germline CDR1 and CDR2: LNHDA and SQIVND (reference sequence). The V end lost 5 bases, the J end lost 0 bases, and 17 bases lay between the germline ends. The CDR3 has 16 residues. As DNA, the CDR3 is TGTGCCAGTAGTTCTGGGACCGCCTCTAGCTCCTACGAGCAGTACTTC. This gives the protein CASSSGTASSSYEQYF.

V usage is TRBV5-1 and J usage is TRBJ1-1; the match to TRBD1 covers 11 bases. Germline trimming cut 3 bases from V and 11 bases from J; bases unmatched to any gene: 15. Germline CDR1 SGHRS, CDR2 YFSETQ. This CDR3 contains 16 residues. The CDR3 region is CASSWTGGEGWNWAFF. The CDR3 DNA reads as TGCGCCAGCAGCTGGACAGGGGGCGAGGGTTGGAATTGGGCTTTCTTT. Combining the CDR3 with reference TRBV5-1 and TRBJ1-1 gives the whole variable domain KAGVTQTPRYLIKTRGQQVTLSCSPISGHRSVSWYQQTPGQGLQFLFEYFSETQRNKGNFPGRFSGRQFSNSRSEMNVSTLELGDSALYLCASSWTGGEGWNWAFFGQGTRLTVV.

The V and J genes are TRBV30 and TRBJ2-1, with D unresolved. The CDR3 consists of 13 residues. Germline V gene sequence: CDR1 GTSNPN, CDR2 SVGIG (reference sequence). The V end was cut by 2 bases, the J end by 6 bases, with 11 bases between. In DNA, the CDR3 is TGTGCCTGGAGTTTGTCTGGCCTCAATGAGCAGTTCTTC. As protein: CAWSLSGLNEQFF.

V and J are TRBV19 and TRBJ1-5; no reliable D call. This CDR3 has 15 amino acids. Germline CDR1 LNHDA, CDR2 SQIVND (reference sequence). The ends were cut back, 2 bases at V and 0 bases at J, with 8 bases in the middle. The CDR3 coding sequence is TGTGCCAGTAGTATAAATGCAGCTAGCAATCAGCCCCAGCATTTT. It yields the protein CASSINAASNQPQHF.

J is TRBJ2-7 and V is TRBV5-1, with TRBD1 matching over 10 bases. Germline-derived CDR1 and CDR2 are SGHRS and YFSETQ. The CDR3 length is 16 residues. The J segment lost 5 bases and the V segment lost 2 bases, leaving 10 bases of the junction unmatched. Here the CDR3 reads CASSLTGTGVRNEQYF. CDR3 nucleotide sequence: TGCGCCAGCAGCTTAACCGGGACAGGGGTGAGGAACGAGCAGTACTTC.

The chain carries TRBV5-1 and TRBJ2-2, with D uncertain. The ends were cut back, 1 base at V and 1 base at J, with 8 bases in the middle. The germline V gene has CDR1 SGHRS and CDR2 YFSETQ. The CDR3 is made up of 15 amino acids. The CDR3 here is CASSLRPGNTGELFF. The CDR3 DNA reads TGCGCCAGCAGCTTGAGGCCGGGGAACACCGGGGAGCTGTTTTTT.

This clone was detected once. The J gene is TRBJ1-2, the V gene TRBV7-9; D is possibly TRBD1 (5 bases). V was trimmed by 5 bases and J by 8 bases, leaving 24 bases between them. Germline V gene sequence: CDR1 SEHNR, CDR2 FQNEAQ (reference sequence). The CDR3 sequence is 16 residues long. The CDR3 reads CASSAGLATSPKGYTF. CDR3 sequence (DNA): TGTGCCAGCAGCGCAGGGTTGGCAACCTCTCCAAAGGGCTACACCTTC.

CDR3 residues: CSARPDYGYTF. In nucleotides, the CDR3 is TGCAGTGCTAGACCTGACTATGGCTACACCTTC. V is TRBV20-1 and J is TRBJ1-2, with D unresolved. This CDR3 region has 11 residues. V was pared by 2 bases and J by 3 bases, with 4 bases between. The germline CDR1 and CDR2 sequences are DFQATT and SNEGSKA (reference sequence).

The V gene is TRBV28, the J gene TRBJ2-7; the match to TRBD1 covers 8 bases. The CDR3 covers 15 residues. Germline CDR1 is MDHEN and CDR2 is SYDVKM. The J segment lost 9 bases and the V segment lost 2 bases, leaving 12 bases of the junction unmatched. The chain's CDR3 is CASSLMTGDFSVQYF. The CDR3 DNA reads TGTGCCAGCAGTTTAATGACAGGGGATTTTTCAGTGCAGTACTTC.

The rearrangement uses TRBV19 and TRBJ1-4, with D perhaps matching TRBD1 (5 bases). CDR3 length: 15 amino acids. CDR1 and CDR2 from the germline V gene are LNHDA and SQIVND (reference sequence). The V end lost 10 bases, the J end lost 8 bases, and 23 bases lay between the germline ends. The CDR3 loop is CATGGPRESDEKLFF. In DNA form, the CDR3 reads TGTGCCACCGGGGGTCCTAGGGAAAGTGACGAAAAACTGTTTTTT.